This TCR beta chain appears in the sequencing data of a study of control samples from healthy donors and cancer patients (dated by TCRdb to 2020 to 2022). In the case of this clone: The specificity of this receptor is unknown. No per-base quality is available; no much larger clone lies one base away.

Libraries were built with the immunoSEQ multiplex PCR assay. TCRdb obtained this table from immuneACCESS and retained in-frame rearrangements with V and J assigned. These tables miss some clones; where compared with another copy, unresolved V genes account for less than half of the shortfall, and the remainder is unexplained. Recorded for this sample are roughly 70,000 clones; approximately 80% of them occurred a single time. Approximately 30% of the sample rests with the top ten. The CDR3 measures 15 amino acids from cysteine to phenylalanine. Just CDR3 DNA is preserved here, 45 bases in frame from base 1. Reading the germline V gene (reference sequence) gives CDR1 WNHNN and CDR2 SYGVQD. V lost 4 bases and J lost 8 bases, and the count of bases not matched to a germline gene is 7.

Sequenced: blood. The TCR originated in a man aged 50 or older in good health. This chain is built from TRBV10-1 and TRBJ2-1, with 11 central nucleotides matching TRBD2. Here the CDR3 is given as CASSVELAGVDEQFF. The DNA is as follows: TGCGCCAGCAGTGTTGAACTAGCGGGAGTGGATGAGCAGTTCTTC.